This T cell receptor beta chain was sequenced during a study of response to subunit inactivated influenza vaccine. Study-wide points: Few additional T cells are recruited per seasonal influenza vaccination, authors suggested.

MiXCR, applied by TCRdb to the RT-PCR reads, yields one record per CDR3 protein. The sample carries about 480,000 distinct CDR3 sequences, roughly 25% recorded once. To note about this clonotype: Antigen unknown. Given a much more abundant clone one base away, this may be a read error.

This TCR came from a man in his forties or fifties who received an inactivated influenza vaccine. Sequenced material: CD4+ T cells sorted from PBMCs, taken 4 to 6 days after vaccination.

CDR3 nucleotide sequence: TGTGCCAGCAGCCCGAGGGAGTTGAGGCAGTTCTTC. Its protein product is CASSPRELRQFF. J is TRBJ2-1 and V is TRBV28, with D possibly TRBD2 on 5 matching bases. This CDR3 has 12 residues. V was cut by 6 bases and J by 12 bases, with 15 bases left in between. Germline V CDR1 and CDR2: MDHEN, SYDVKM. The full variable domain, completed using reference TRBV28 and TRBJ2-1, is DVKVTQSSRYLVKRTGEKVFLECVQDMDHENMFWYRQDPGLGLRLIYFSYDVKMKEKGDIPEGYSVSREKKERFSLILESASTNQTSMYLCASSPRELRQFFGPGTRLTVL.